The 32 T cell receptor beta chains below were found in one sample sequenced in a study of long-term antiretroviral therapy in people with HIV. The assay, immunoSEQ v3.0, was run at survey level. Data came from immunoSEQ multiplex PCR; TCRdb stores just in-frame clones and leaves some out. The data hold 15,000 to 20,000 clones, with around three quarters observed a single time. The sequencing used unsorted PBMCs, collected 1.5 years before starting antiretroviral therapy. These receptors came from a woman between 50 and 59 years old with HIV.

The V call is TRBV7-9, the J call TRBJ2-7; the match to TRBD1 covers 7 bases. Germline V lookup: CDR1 SEHNR, CDR2 FQNEAQ (reference sequence). This CDR3 comprises 13 residues. The V gene end was trimmed by 4 bases and the J gene end by 7 bases; junction bases not matched to a gene: 7. DNA of the CDR3: TGTGCCAGCAGCTGGGGCGGACAGGTGGAGCAGTACTTC. The encoded protein is CASSWGGQVEQYF.

V is TRBV7-9 and J is TRBJ1-6; no clear D. This CDR3 is built from 13 residues. The V and J ends lost 1 base and 9 bases respectively, with 7 bases between them. Germline CDR1 is SEHNR and CDR2 is FQNEAQ (reference sequence). The CDR3 DNA sequence: TGTGCCAGCAGCTTAGGAGGCGGTTCACCCCTCCACTTT. The encoded protein is CASSLGGGSPLHF.

The V call is TRBV7-9, the J call TRBJ2-2; 11 bases are a match to TRBD2. V lost 4 bases and J lost 4; bases outside the gene matches: 2. Germline V gene data show CDR1 as SEHNR and CDR2 as FQNEAQ (reference sequence). The CDR3 sequence is 15 residues long. The CDR3 spells CASSSTSGVTGELFF. As DNA, the CDR3 is TGTGCCAGCAGCTCGACTAGCGGGGTCACCGGGGAGCTGTTTTTT.

The chain links TRBV23-1 to TRBJ2-5; TRBD1 matches 7 bases. TRBV23-1 is classed as an ORF, of uncertain function. There are 18 residues in the CDR3. V lost 2 bases, J lost 5 bases, and 17 bases stayed unmatched. Here the CDR3 reads CASSQGGQIELLGETQYF. In nucleotides, the CDR3 is TGCGCCAGCAGTCAAGGGGGACAGATCGAGTTGTTAGGGGAGACCCAGTACTTC.

This clone was seen a few times. The CDR3 here is CASSEAPMGTYGYTF. In DNA form, the CDR3 reads TGTGCCAGCAGTGAAGCGCCCATGGGGACCTATGGCTACACCTTC. The V gene is TRBV6-1, the J gene TRBJ1-2, with D tentatively TRBD1 (5 bases). The germline V gene has CDR1 MNHNS and CDR2 SASEGT. The CDR3 loop spans 15 amino acids. V lost 0 bases to trimming and J lost 4 bases, with 12 bases between them.

This clone showed up just a few times. This chain joins TRBV6-1 and TRBJ2-7, with TRBD1 identical over 7 bases. From germline, CDR1 is MNHNS and CDR2 SASEGT. V lost 4 bases, J lost 0 bases, and 0 bases stayed unmatched. The length of the CDR3 is 13 residues. CDR3 nucleotide sequence: TGTGCCAGCAGTGGGGACAGCTCCTACGAGCAGTACTTC. Amino acid sequence: CASSGDSSYEQYF.

The chain combines TRBV10-3 with TRBJ1-6; D call uncertain. The length of the CDR3 is 15 residues. From germline, CDR1 is ENHRY and CDR2 SYGVKD. Deletions cut 4 bases from V and 7 bases from J, with 14 bases between. The CDR3 DNA follows: TGTGCCATCAGTGGGGTGGGCCGAGGAAATTCACCCCTCCACTTT. It encodes CAISGVGRGNSPLHF.

The genes are TRBV7-8 and TRBJ2-1; D is undetermined. The CDR3 is 15 amino acids. Germline values: CDR1 SGHVS, CDR2 FQNEAQ. Deletions cut 6 bases from V and 7 bases from J, with 19 bases between. The DNA for the CDR3 is TGTGCCAGCAGGGGAACGGGCGTCCAAGGAAATGAGCAGTTCTTC. This encodes CASRGTGVQGNEQFF.

V is TRBV5-6 and J is TRBJ2-3; D unclear. Trimming cost V 3 bases and J 4 bases, with 9 bases left between them. Germline CDR1 SGHDT, CDR2 YYEEEE. There are 13 residues in the CDR3. Here the CDR3 DNA reads TGTGCCAGCAGCTACAGCCCCTCAGATACGCAGTATTTT. Residues: CASSYSPSDTQYF.

J is TRBJ2-3 and V is TRBV5-1; a possible D gene is TRBD1 (6 bases). The V and J ends lost 0 bases and 2 bases respectively, with 10 bases between them. This CDR3 comprises 15 residues. Looked up from germline, CDR1 is SGHRS and CDR2 is YFSETQ. In nucleotides, the CDR3 is TGCGCCAGCAGCTTGGTGGGGGCCTTCACAGATACGCAGTATTTT. Its protein product is CASSLVGAFTDTQYF.

The chain has TRBV11-2 and TRBJ2-1; possible D gene TRBD1, 6 bases. This CDR3 is built from 16 residues. Trimming pared 5 bases from V and 2 bases from J, leaving 16 bases between. Germline lookup yields CDR1 SGHAT and CDR2 FQNNGV. This CDR3 is CASSDTGHSPYNEQFF. CDR3 nucleotides: TGTGCCAGCAGCGACACGGGACATTCGCCCTACAATGAGCAGTTCTTC.

In this sample, this clone turned up a few times. The CDR3 spells CASSQTRGTDEQYF. As DNA, the CDR3 is TGTGCCAGCAGTCAGACCAGGGGTACCGACGAGCAGTACTTC. The chain links TRBV5-6 to TRBJ2-7; D possibly corresponds to TRBD1 (6 bases). Germline CDR1 is SGHDT and CDR2 is YYEEEE. V was pared by 5 bases and J by 5 bases, with 17 bases between. This CDR3 spans 14 amino acids.

The chain joins TRBV27 to TRBJ2-1, with a possible D match to TRBD2 (6 bases). The germline gives CDR1 MNHEY, CDR2 SMNVEV (reference sequence). CDR3 length: 11 amino acids. V was cut by 10 bases and J by 13 bases, with 17 bases left in between. The CDR3: CATVRETVQFF. Here the CDR3 DNA reads TGTGCCACGGTCCGGGAGACAGTTCAGTTCTTC.

There are a few counts of this clone. The chain employs TRBV27 and TRBJ1-6; the match to TRBD1 covers 8 bases. CDR1 MNHEY and CDR2 SMNVEV come from the germline V gene (reference sequence). The V segment lost 6 bases and the J segment 8 bases; nucleotides outside the gene matches: 6. CDR3 length equals 14 residues. Written as DNA, the CDR3 is TGTGCCAGCAGGAGACAGGGGCTCGATTCACCCCTCCACTTT. Residues: CASRRQGLDSPLHF.

The V gene is TRBV11-1, the J gene TRBJ1-1, with D maybe TRBD1 (6 bases). V shed 1 base and J shed 3 bases, with 9 bases lying between them. Germline assignment: CDR1 SGHAT and CDR2 FQDESV (reference sequence). CDR3 size: 14 residues. In DNA, the CDR3 is TGTGCCAGCAGCTTAGGGCAGGGGCACACTGAAGCTTTCTTT. This gives the protein CASSLGQGHTEAFF.

The genes are TRBV5-5 and TRBJ2-1, with 7 bases fitting TRBD2. Germline loops: CDR1 SGHKS, CDR2 YYEKEE (reference sequence). The CDR3 covers 13 residues. With V trimmed by 3 bases and J by 7 bases, 4 bases remained unmatched. The CDR3 loop reads CASSWGGRNEQFF. The DNA for the CDR3 is TGTGCCAGCAGCTGGGGGGGTAGGAATGAGCAGTTCTTC.

The genes are TRBV18 and TRBJ2-6; D is unresolved. CDR3 size: 16 residues. V was trimmed by 4 bases and J by 0 bases, leaving 10 bases between them. From germline, CDR1 is KGHSH and CDR2 LQKENI. The DNA for the CDR3 is TGTGCCAGCTCACTTCAACGTAGCTCTGGGGCCAACGTCCTGACTTTC. Its translation: CASSLQRSSGANVLTF.

This clone was seen once. This chain uses TRBV6-5 with TRBJ2-4, with TRBD1 matching over 7 bases. V lost 7 bases to trimming and J lost 2 bases; unmatched junction nucleotides: 5. The V gene's germline CDR1 is MNHEY and CDR2 SVGAGI. The length of the CDR3 is 14 residues. This CDR3 is CASTATGTKNIQYF. The CDR3, as DNA: TGTGCCAGCACCGCGACAGGGACCAAAAACATTCAGTACTTC.

V and J are TRBV19 and TRBJ2-2; a weak D match, TRBD2 (7 bases). The CDR3 extends over 16 amino acids. Trimming took off 4 bases at V and 4 bases at J, with 16 bases between the two ends. The germline V gene has CDR1 LNHDA and CDR2 SQIVND (reference sequence). The CDR3 loop is CASSTRTGGATGELFF. DNA for the CDR3: TGTGCCAGTAGTACCCGGACTGGGGGGGCCACCGGGGAGCTGTTTTTT. Together with reference TRBV19 and TRBJ2-2, the CDR3 gives the full variable domain: DGGITQSPKYLFRKEGQNVTLSCEQNLNHDAMYWYRQDPGQGLRLIYYSQIVNDFQKGDIAEGYSVSREKKESFPLTVTSAQKNPTAFYLCASSTRTGGATGELFFGEGSRLTVL.

The V gene is TRBV4-1, the J gene TRBJ1-5; 10 bases fit TRBD1. Germline lookup yields CDR1 MGHRA and CDR2 YSYEKL. This CDR3 is built from 19 residues. V shed 1 base and J 0 bases; nucleotides not matched to a gene: 9. The CDR3 coding sequence is TGCGCCAGCAGCCAAGCCGGGACAGGGGCCCTCTATAGCAATCAGCCCCAGCATTTT. It is translated as CASSQAGTGALYSNQPQHF.

This clone is medium-sized by share. The rearrangement uses TRBV5-6 and TRBJ1-6; 10 positions match TRBD1. The V segment lost 2 bases and the J segment 5 bases; nucleotides outside the gene matches: 10. The V gene's germline CDR1 is SGHDT and CDR2 YYEEEE. There are 18 residues in the CDR3. The DNA for the CDR3 is TGTGCCAGCAGCTTTCCGTCCGGGACAGGGGAGAATAATTCACCCCTCCACTTT. Protein sequence: CASSFPSGTGENNSPLHF.

Details on this clone: The germline gene is not matched at one end of the junction; a read error may be the cause. This chain connects TRBV5-1 to TRBJ2-1, with D uncertain. The CDR3 is 11 amino acids. Looked up from germline, CDR1 is SGHRS and CDR2 is YFSETQ. The CDR3 DNA reads TGCGCCAGCAGCTTGGGCAATGAGCAGCTCTTC. Translating it yields CASSLGNEQLF.

V and J are TRBV2 and TRBJ1-5; D not certain. The CDR3 is 16 amino acids. The V end was cut by 2 bases, the J end by 6 bases, with 17 bases between. The germline CDR1 and CDR2 sequences are SNHLY and FYNNEI. CDR3 amino acids: CASSERFLGSGQPQHF. The CDR3 bases are TGTGCCAGCAGTGAAAGATTTCTGGGGTCTGGTCAGCCCCAGCATTTT.

This clone has just a few counts. The V and J genes are TRBV28 and TRBJ2-7; TRBD1 matches at 10 bases. Trimming took 11 bases from V and 3 from J; bases not matched to a gene: 4. This CDR3 spans 12 amino acids. Germline V gene sequence: CDR1 MDHEN, CDR2 SYDVKM. CDR3 sequence reads: CAGGTGVYEQYF. CDR3 DNA: TGTGCCGGAGGGACAGGGGTCTACGAGCAGTACTTC.

The chain uses TRBV30 and TRBJ2-3; D is ambiguous. Germline loops: CDR1 GTSNPN, CDR2 SVGIG (reference sequence). Trimming removed 1 base from V and 5 bases from J, with 4 bases in between. This CDR3 region has 11 residues. The CDR3 loop reads CAWSAGDTQYF. CDR3 coding DNA: TGTGCCTGGAGTGCTGGAGATACGCAGTATTTT.

The rearrangement joins TRBV27 to TRBJ1-6; D not certain. The CDR3 runs to 13 residues. Per the germline V gene, CDR1 is MNHEY and CDR2 is SMNVEV (reference sequence). The V end lost 8 bases, the J end lost 5 bases, and 10 bases lay between the germline ends. The CDR3 loop is CASGGMHNSPLHF. For the CDR3, the DNA is TGTGCCAGCGGAGGGATGCATAATTCACCCCTCCACTTT.

The chain recombines TRBV30 with TRBJ1-2; the D is unclear. Per the germline V gene, CDR1 is GTSNPN and CDR2 is SVGIG (reference sequence). Trimming removed 1 base from V and 1 base from J, with 13 bases in between. The CDR3 runs to 15 residues. Here the CDR3 DNA reads TGTGCCTGGAGTGACATTCCAGGAATTAACTATGGCTACACCTTC. This gives the protein CAWSDIPGINYGYTF.

The chain joins TRBV10-3 to TRBJ2-7; 9 positions match TRBD1. CDR3 size: 12 residues. In germline, CDR1 is ENHRY, CDR2 SYGVKD. The V segment lost 10 bases and the J segment 9 bases; nucleotides outside the gene matches: 10. This CDR3 reads CATAQTGGVQYF. The CDR3 region has the DNA TGTGCCACCGCCCAAACAGGGGGCGTGCAGTACTTC.

This clone was counted once. This sequence joins TRBV15 and TRBJ1-3, with D perhaps matching TRBD1 (5 bases). The CDR3 consists of 18 residues. Germline CDR1 is LNHNV and CDR2 is YYDKDF (reference sequence). V gave up 0 bases and J gave up 0 bases, with 15 bases separating them. The CDR3 DNA follows: TGTGCCACCAGCAGAGATAGGGGCTCCGGGGCCTCTGGAAACACCATATATTTT. Its translation: CATSRDRGSGASGNTIYF.

V usage is TRBV11-3 and J usage is TRBJ2-5; D not certain. Between the trimmed V and J ends, which lost 0 bases and 7 bases, there was a span of 6 bases. The CDR3 extends over 12 amino acids. Germline V gene lookup returns CDR1 SGHNT and CDR2 YENEEA. CDR3 loop: CASSLDRGTQYF. CDR3 bases: TGTGCCAGCAGCTTAGATCGAGGGACCCAGTACTTC. The variable domain in full, with the rest retrieved from reference TRBV11-3 and TRBJ2-5, is EAGVVQSPRYKIIEKKQPVAFWCNPISGHNTLYWYLQNLGQGPELLIRYENEEAVDDSQLPKDRFSAERLKGVDSTLKIQPAELGDSAVYLCASSLDRGTQYFGPGTRLLVL.

CDR3 region: CASSLFPGQGYEQYV. CDR3 sequence (DNA): TGTGCCAGCAGCTTGTTCCCAGGACAGGGTTACGAGCAGTACGTC. The rearrangement joins TRBV5-5 to TRBJ2-7; 8 nucleotides match TRBD1. Germline CDR1 and CDR2: SGHKS and YYEKEE (reference sequence). The CDR3 consists of 15 residues. V trimming: 1 base; J trimming: 4 bases; junction bases outside the gene matches: 7.

CDR3 sequence reads: CATSREIRAGGALHF. In DNA form, the CDR3 reads TGTGCCACCAGCAGAGAGATTCGAGCGGGGGGGGCCCTCCACTTT. The chain recombines TRBV15 with TRBJ1-6, with a possible D match to TRBD1 (5 bases). The CDR3 has 15 amino acids. Looked up from germline, CDR1 is LNHNV and CDR2 is YYDKDF (reference sequence). V was shortened by 0 bases and J by 14 bases, with 17 bases between the two germline ends. Full variable domain (missing parts from reference TRBV15 and TRBJ1-6): DAMVIQNPRYQVTQFGKPVTLSCSQTLNHNVMYWYQQKSSQAPKLLFHYYDKDFNNEADTPDNFQSRRPNTSFCFLDIRSPGLGDTAMYLCATSREIRAGGALHFGNGTRLTVT.